This is a list of T cell receptor beta chains from one sample in a study of blood T cells in healthy people across ages. A single record per CDR3 protein comes from TCRdb applying MiXCR to the 5' RACE reads. The sample lists about 730,000 distinct CDR3 sequences, roughly 47% occurring once. The source material was blood. The receptors shown here come from a woman aged 55-70 years in good health. The conserved cysteine and the conserved F or W are not part of the CDR3 here.

TRBV5-1 | ASSSSGSTYEQY
TRBV2 | ASSVETGGREQF
TRBV29-1 | SVAGQLNTGELF
TRBV7-2 | ASSLGVDEKLF
TRBV28 | ASIWGLAGNNEQF
TRBV7-2 | ASSQDLGDTQY
TRBV5-4 | ASKSGGHGTDTQY
TRBV10-3 | AISESTGFEQY
TRBV12-3/TRBV12-4 | ASSLVSGTVDDGQF
TRBV29-1 | SVGGAGDWF
TRBV7-2 | ASSATGGVRTEAF
TRBV7-2 | ASSLGGNSYEQY
TRBV4-2 | ASSLPERMNTEAF
TRBV3-1 | ASSPRTGREAQY
TRBV3-1 | ASSQDRDRGRRRQF
TRBV4-1 | ASSQARSGGAPYNEQY
TRBV9 | ASSGEGVGDTQY
TRBV6-6 | ASSYTDLFSGANVLT
TRBV7-2 | ASSLPTSRIETQY
TRBV4-3 | ASSQVVGNEQF
TRBV7-2 | ASSLLAGGSTGELF
TRBV18 | ASSTQQGNTEAF
TRBV4-3 | ASSQEPGQFYEQY
TRBV9 | ASSGHRGAKNIQY
TRBV12-3/TRBV12-4 | ASSLPGQGGGTEAF
TRBV11-2 | ASSPRGGALVLSGANVLT
TRBV12-5 | ASGTSGTGVNTEAF
TRBV15 | ATSRLPGQGASYSTGELF
TRBV28 | ASSSPGQGASYEQY
TRBV29-1 | SVAFSYEQY
TRBV3-1 | ASRPGAYNEQF
TRBV7-6 | ASSKGIGGATNEKLF
TRBV6-1 | ASSERTGANEQF